The present TCR beta chain was sequenced within a study of CD8 T cells in ankylosing spondylitis. Germline values: CDR1 SGHAT, CDR2 FQDESV (reference sequence). CDR3 length: 17 amino acids. J gave up 8 bases and V 5 bases, and 17 bases lay outside the gene matches. Note on this clonotype: Its antigen remains unidentified.

TCRdb redid the calling of the 5' RACE reads with MiXCR, one entry per CDR3 protein. The sample carries 150,000 to 200,000 distinct CDR3 sequences, around 10% recorded once. Study findings and constraints: Made up of eight highly homologous variants, a TCR beta motif appeared characteristic of ankylosing spondylitis blood. Disease-associated clones were reportedly significantly overrepresented in matched ankylosing spondylitis synovial fluid.

The specimen sequenced was blood, either unsorted or a sorted T cell fraction (not recorded which). The clonotype was recovered from a male donor with ankylosing spondylitis or in good health (not recorded which). The chain has TRBV11-1 and TRBJ2-1; 8 nucleotides agree with TRBD1. CDR3 residues: CASSAATQGGWSDEQFF. CDR3 coding DNA: TGTGCCAGCAGCGCCGCAACACAGGGGGGTTGGTCCGATGAGCAGTTCTTC.